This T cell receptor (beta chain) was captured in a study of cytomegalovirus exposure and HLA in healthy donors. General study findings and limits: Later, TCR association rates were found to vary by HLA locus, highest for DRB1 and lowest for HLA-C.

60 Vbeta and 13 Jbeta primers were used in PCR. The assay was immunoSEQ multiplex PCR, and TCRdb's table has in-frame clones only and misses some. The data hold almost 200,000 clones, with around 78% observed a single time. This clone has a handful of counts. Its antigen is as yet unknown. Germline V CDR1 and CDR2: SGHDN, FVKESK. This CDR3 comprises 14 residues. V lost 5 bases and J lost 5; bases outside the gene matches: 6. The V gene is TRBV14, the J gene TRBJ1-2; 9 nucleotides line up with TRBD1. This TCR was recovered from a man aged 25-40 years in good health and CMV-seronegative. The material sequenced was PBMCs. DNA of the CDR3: TGTGCCAGCAGCGACACAGGGGGCGAGTATGGCTACACCTTC. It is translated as CASSDTGGEYGYTF.